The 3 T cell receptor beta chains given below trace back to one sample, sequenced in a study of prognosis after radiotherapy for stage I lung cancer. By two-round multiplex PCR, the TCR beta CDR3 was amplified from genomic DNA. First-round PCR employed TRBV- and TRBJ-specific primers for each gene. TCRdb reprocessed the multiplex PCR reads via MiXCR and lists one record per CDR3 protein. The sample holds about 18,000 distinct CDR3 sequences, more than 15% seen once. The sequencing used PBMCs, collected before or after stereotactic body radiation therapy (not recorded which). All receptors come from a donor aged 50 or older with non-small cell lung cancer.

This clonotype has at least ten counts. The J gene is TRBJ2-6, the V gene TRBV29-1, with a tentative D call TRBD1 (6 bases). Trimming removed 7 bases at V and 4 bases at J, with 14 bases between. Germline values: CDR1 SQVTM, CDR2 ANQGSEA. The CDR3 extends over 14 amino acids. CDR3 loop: CSATPGVGANVLTF. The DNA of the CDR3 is TGCAGCGCCACCCCAGGGGTAGGGGCCAACGTCCTGACTTTC. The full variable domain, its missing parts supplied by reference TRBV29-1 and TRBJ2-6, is SAVISQKPSRDICQRGTSLTIQCQVDSQVTMMFWYRQQPGQSLTLIATANQGSEATYESGFVIDKFPISRPNLTFSTLTVSNMSPEDSSIYLCSATPGVGANVLTFGAGSRLTVL.

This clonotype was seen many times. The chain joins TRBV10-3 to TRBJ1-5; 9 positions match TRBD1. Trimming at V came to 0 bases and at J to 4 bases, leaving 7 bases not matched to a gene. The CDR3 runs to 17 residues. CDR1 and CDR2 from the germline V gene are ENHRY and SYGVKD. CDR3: CAISESRDRVVNQPQHF. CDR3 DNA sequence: TGTGCCATCAGTGAGTCCCGGGACAGGGTTGTTAATCAGCCCCAGCATTTT.

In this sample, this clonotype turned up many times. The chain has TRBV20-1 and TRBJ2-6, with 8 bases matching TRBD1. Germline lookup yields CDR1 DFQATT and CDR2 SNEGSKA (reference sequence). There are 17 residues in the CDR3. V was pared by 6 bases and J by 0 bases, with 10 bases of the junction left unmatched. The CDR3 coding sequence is TGCAGTGCCCCGATCGGACAGGGCCACTCTGGGGCCAACGTCCTGACTTTC. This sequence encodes CSAPIGQGHSGANVLTF.